This TCR beta chain was found in a study of blood T cell repertoires in COVID-19. Overall study context: COVID-19 samples, acute and convalescent, were from the United States, Italy and Spain.

Sequencing was performed with immunoSEQ multiplex PCR; in TCRdb, only in-frame clones are kept and a portion is missing. The profile shows around 130,000 clones, about four fifths of them singletons. Trimming removed 1 base from V and 4 bases from J; junction bases left unmatched: 6. The CDR3 runs to 15 residues. From germline, CDR1 is SGDLS and CDR2 YYNGEE. Donors were grouped by their self-reported clinical history. The specimen sequenced was PBMCs or T cells enriched from blood (not recorded which). The source of this sequence is a man aged 25 to 40 who had recovered from COVID-19. This chain links TRBV9 with TRBJ2-3; 7 nucleotides match TRBD1. The CDR3 nucleotides are TGTGCCAGCAGCGTAAAGGGGGCCATTCCAGATACGCAGTATTTT. Translation: CASSVKGAIPDTQYF. Full variable domain (missing parts from reference TRBV9 and TRBJ2-3): DSGVTQTPKHLITATGQRVTLRCSPRSGDLSVYWYQQSLDQGLQFLIQYYNGEERAKGNILERFSAQQFPDLHSELNLSSLELGDSALYFCASSVKGAIPDTQYFGPGTRLTVL.